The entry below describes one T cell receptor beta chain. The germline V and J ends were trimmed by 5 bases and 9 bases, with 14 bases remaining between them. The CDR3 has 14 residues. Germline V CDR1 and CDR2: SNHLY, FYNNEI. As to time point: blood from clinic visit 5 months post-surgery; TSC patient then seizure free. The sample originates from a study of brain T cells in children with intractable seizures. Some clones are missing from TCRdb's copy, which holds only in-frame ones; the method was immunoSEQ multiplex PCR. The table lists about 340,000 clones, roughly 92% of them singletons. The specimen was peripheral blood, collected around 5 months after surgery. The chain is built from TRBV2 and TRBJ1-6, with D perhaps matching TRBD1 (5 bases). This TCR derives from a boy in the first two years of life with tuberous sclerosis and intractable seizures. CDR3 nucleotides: TGTGCCAGCAGTTTAACGGGACTCCCTTCACCCCTCCACTTT. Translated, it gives CASSLTGLPSPLHF.